The present TCR beta chain was sequenced within a study of OX40 agonist ivuxolimab in advanced cancers. With 1 base removed from V and 7 bases from J, the gap between germline ends came to 11 bases. This CDR3 comprises 14 residues. CDR1 and CDR2 from the germline V gene are LGHNT and FRNRAP. Repertoires were generated with immunoSEQ multiplex PCR, while TCRdb's copy carries only in-frame clones and drops some. The repertoire has 70,000 to 95,000 clones, around 86% of them found once; the top ten carry roughly 6.3%. The origin of this receptor is an adult with an advanced solid tumor such as melanoma, head and neck, liver or kidney cancer. Material: CD4+ or CD8+ T cells sorted from blood, obtained in a trial of the OX40 agonist ivuxolimab. The chain employs TRBV12-5 and TRBJ2-1; the D gene could be TRBD1 or TRBD2 (5 bases each). CDR3 sequence: CASGLDSGRNEQFF. The CDR3 DNA follows: TGTGCTAGTGGTTTGGACTCGGGACGGAATGAGCAGTTCTTC.